These T cell receptor beta chains were read from a single sample in a study of blood T cells in healthy people across ages. TCRdb analysed the 5' RACE reads with MiXCR anew, one entry per CDR3 protein. Here the sample spans approximately 350,000 distinct CDR3 sequences, 45% to 60% being singletons. Material for sequencing was blood. These receptors originate from a man between 60 and 75 years old in good health. Both conserved end residues are part of each CDR3. A D gene is named only where the DNA matches it firmly. Clone size is given for some rows only: seen once, a few or many times, or a class if the clone is expanded.

TRBJ2-3,.,TRBD1,TRBV5-5,TGTGCCAGCAGCCCGACTACAGGGGGCGCAGATACGCAGTATTTT,CASSPTTGGADTQYF
TRBJ2-1,.,TRBD2,TRBV27,TGTGCCAGCAGCTACCTCGGATCTCTAGCGGGAGTAGGAAATGAGCGGTTCTTC,CASSYLGSLAGVGNERFF
TRBJ2-7,few,TRBD1,TRBV11-2,TGTGCCAGCAGATGGGGACAGGGGATGGGAGGCGAGCAGTACTTC,CASRWGQGMGGEQYF
TRBJ2-3,.,.,TRBV20-1,TGCAGTGCTAGAGATAACTGGGGGGCCACAGACACGCAGTATTTT,CSARDNWGATDTQYF
TRBJ2-7,.,.,TRBV11-1,TGTGCCAGCAGCTTAGCGGCCAGCAGCTCCTACGAGCAGTACTTC,CASSLAASSSYEQYF
TRBJ1-6,.,.,TRBV3-1,TGTGCCAGCAGCCAAGGTCCGACACCCCTCCACTTT,CASSQGPTPLHF
TRBJ2-6,.,.,TRBV10-3,TGTGCCATCAGTGACACTACCTCTGGGGCCAACGTCCTGACTTTC,CAISDTTSGANVLTF
TRBJ1-1,.,.,TRBV6-1,TGTGCCAGCACCCTCAGGGAGAACACTGAAGCTTTCTTT,CASTLRENTEAFF
TRBJ2-3,.,.,TRBV28,TGTGCCAGCAGTCCTCGATACCTAGATACGCAGTATTTT,CASSPRYLDTQYF
TRBJ2-1,.,TRBD2,TRBV20-1,TGCAGTGCTAGGGCCCTAGCGGGCTCCTACAATGAACAGTTCTTC,CSARALAGSYNEQFF
TRBJ2-3,many,.,TRBV7-2,TGTGCCAGCAGCTTAGTTATGGCAGATACGCAGTATTTT,CASSLVMADTQYF
TRBJ2-7,.,TRBD1,TRBV20-1,TGCACCCGGGACAGGCGTCAAACCTACGAGCAGTACTTC,CTRDRRQTYEQYF
TRBJ2-7,many,TRBD1,TRBV20-1,TGCAGTGCTAGAGATGTGGGACAGGGTACCTACGAGCAGTACTTC,CSARDVGQGTYEQYF
TRBJ2-7,.,TRBD1,TRBV7-9,TGTGCCAGCAGCTTAGACCAGGGGGTCTACGAGCAGTACTTC,CASSLDQGVYEQYF
TRBJ2-7,.,.,TRBV28,TGTGCCAGCAGCCCGCGTCACAGGATTCTCTACGAGCAGTACTTC,CASSPRHRILYEQYF
TRBJ2-7,.,.,TRBV6-2/TRBV6-3,TGTGCCAGCAGTCCGGCTAGACCCTCCGGCGAGCAGTACTTC,CASSPARPSGEQYF
TRBJ2-1,.,.,TRBV28,TGTGCCAGCAGACCCCCGGACAGTTATGAGCAGTTCTTC,CASRPPDSYEQFF
TRBJ2-6,.,.,TRBV29-1,TGCAGCGTAGGGACTCCTCGGGGGAGCGTCCGGACTTTC,CSVGTPRGSVRTF
TRBJ1-2,.,.,TRBV6-1,TGTGCCAGCAGTGAACGAGCGGGTATGGGCTATGGCTACACCTTC,CASSERAGMGYGYTF
TRBJ1-6,many,TRBD1,TRBV20-1,TGCAGTGCTAGACCAGGGGGGAGCTCCTATAATTCACCCCTCCACTTT,CSARPGGSSYNSPLHF